The 5 T cell receptor beta chains in this list originate from one sample, sequenced in a study of blood T cell repertoires in COVID-19. Profiled with immunoSEQ multiplex PCR; TCRdb holds only in-frame clones, not every one. The sample shows 400,000 to 450,000 clones, around nine tenths of them seen only once. The specimen sequenced was peripheral blood. These receptors came from a woman aged 40 to 55 with COVID-19, enrolled during active disease.

The chain has TRBV28 and TRBJ2-2, with D possibly matching TRBD2 (5 bases). Deletions cut 6 bases from V and 2 bases from J, with 13 bases between. The germline V gene has CDR1 MDHEN and CDR2 SYDVKM. CDR3 length: 15 residues. Here the CDR3 reads CASSPGEGNTGELFF. Written as DNA, the CDR3 is TGTGCCAGCAGCCCCGGGGAAGGAAACACCGGGGAGCTGTTTTTT.

This clone was observed a few times. The chain combines TRBV30 with TRBJ1-5; 11 bases match TRBD1. Germline CDR1 reads GTSNPN; CDR2 reads SVGIG (reference sequence). V dropped 8 bases and J dropped 2; count of bases not matched to a gene: 2. The CDR3 totals 13 residues. The DNA of the CDR3 is TGTGCCGTGGGACAGGGGGGCAATCAGCCCCAGCATTTT. It is translated as CAVGQGGNQPQHF.

The CDR3: CASSLGNRRLAGGLYEQYF. The CDR3 region has the DNA TGTGCCAGCAGCCTAGGGAACAGGCGACTAGCGGGGGGTCTATACGAGCAGTACTTC. The rearrangement uses TRBV7-2 and TRBJ2-7; 13 nucleotides line up with TRBD2. This CDR3 comprises 19 residues. Germline CDR1 SGHTA, CDR2 FQGNSA. V lost 5 bases and J lost 4; bases outside the gene matches: 17.

The V gene is TRBV29-1, the J gene TRBJ1-5, with D uncertain. V lost 7 bases and J 0 bases, leaving 7 bases between the germline ends. The CDR3 contains 12 residues. The germline gives CDR1 SQVTM, CDR2 ANQGSEA. This CDR3 reads CSGSNSNQPQHF. The CDR3 nucleotides are TGCAGCGGTTCTAATAGCAATCAGCCCCAGCATTTT. Variable domain in full (rest from reference TRBV29-1 and TRBJ1-5): SAVISQKPSRDICQRGTSLTIQCQVDSQVTMMFWYRQQPGQSLTLIATANQGSEATYESGFVIDKFPISRPNLTFSTLTVSNMSPEDSSIYLCSGSNSNQPQHFGDGTRLSIL.

The genes are TRBV15 and TRBJ2-6; 10 bases match TRBD2. CDR3 length: 21 amino acids. Germline V gives CDR1 LNHNV, CDR2 YYDKDF (reference sequence). V gave up 0 bases and J gave up 2 bases; unmatched junction bases: 13. The CDR3 protein is CATSRDPPGLATRTGANVLTF. CDR3 nucleotides: TGTGCCACCAGCAGAGATCCTCCGGGACTAGCGACTAGGACTGGGGCCAACGTCCTGACTTTC.